One and the same sample provided the 26 T cell receptor beta chains below, sequenced in a study of shared clonotypes between healthy human individuals. TCRdb keeps only in-frame clones here, not all; method: immunoSEQ multiplex PCR. The table has over 2 million clones, roughly 90% seen once. The sample was naive CD4+ T cells from PBMCs. Subset here: CD45RA+ positively selected. The receptors shown here come from a man younger than 35 in good health. Some clones in this sample may be carry-over from other donors' samples.

This clone appeared a single time. V and J are TRBV15 and TRBJ1-5; TRBD1 matches at 9 bases. V lost 8 bases, J lost 3 bases, and 2 bases stayed unmatched. CDR3 length: 13 residues. Germline lookup yields CDR1 LNHNV and CDR2 YYDKDF (reference sequence). The CDR3 region has the DNA TGTGCCACCGGGACAGGGCCCAATCAGCCCCAGCATTTT. Its translation: CATGTGPNQPQHF.

The CDR3 region is CASSLDPRGSGANVLTF. CDR3 DNA sequence: TGTGCCAGCAGCTTAGACCCCCGGGGCTCTGGGGCCAACGTCCTGACTTTC. V usage is TRBV11-2 and J usage is TRBJ2-6; D possibly corresponds to TRBD2 (5 bases). CDR3 length: 17 residues. Trimming left V 0 bases short and J 0 bases short, with 9 bases between. Germline values: CDR1 SGHAT, CDR2 FQNNGV.

V is TRBV6-5 and J is TRBJ2-7; 7 nucleotides line up with TRBD1. Germline lookup yields CDR1 MNHEY and CDR2 SVGAGI. Trimming cost V 3 bases and J 3 bases; bases outside gene matches: 5. CDR3 length equals 14 residues. The CDR3: CASSYRTGLYEQYF. CDR3 nucleotides: TGTGCCAGCAGTTATCGGACAGGACTCTACGAGCAGTACTTC.

The rearrangement links TRBV29-1 to TRBJ2-3; 13 bases are a match to TRBD2. Germline CDR1 reads SQVTM; CDR2 reads ANQGSEA. The CDR3 spans 16 residues. Trimming took 3 bases from V and 4 from J; bases not matched to a gene: 7. The CDR3 bases are TGCAGCGTTGAGGGGACTAGCGGGAAAGTCCCAGATACGCAGTATTTT. Translating it yields CSVEGTSGKVPDTQYF.

CDR3 sequence: CASSYGTSPGTDTQYF. The CDR3 DNA follows: TGCGCCAGCAGCTACGGGACTAGTCCTGGCACAGATACGCAGTATTTT. V usage is TRBV5-1 and J usage is TRBJ2-3; 8 bases are shared with TRBD2. The CDR3 is made up of 16 amino acids. V shed 3 bases and J 1 base; nucleotides not matched to a gene: 7. From germline, CDR1 is SGHRS and CDR2 YFSETQ.

The chain recombines TRBV5-4 with TRBJ2-5; D is unresolved. TRBJ2-7 matches the DNA end more closely, so the J call is doubtful. This CDR3 is 13 amino acids long. Germline CDR1 is SGHNT and CDR2 is YYREEE (reference sequence). The CDR3 region is CASSSEPPGEQYF. CDR3 nucleotide sequence: TGTGCCAGCAGCTCCGAACCCCCTGGCGAGCAGTACTTC.

The CDR3 here is CASSRSGVGEKLFF. CDR3 in DNA: TGCGCCAGCAGCCGGTCAGGGGTAGGTGAAAAACTGTTTTTT. V and J are TRBV5-1 and TRBJ1-4, with D possibly TRBD1 on 6 matching bases. Trimming cost V 4 bases and J 7 bases, with 14 bases left between them. Germline V gives CDR1 SGHRS, CDR2 YFSETQ. The CDR3 is 14 residues long.

This clone was counted a single time. The chain is built from TRBV19 and TRBJ2-7; TRBD2 might be the D (6 bases). Trimming removed 4 bases at V and 0 bases at J, with 16 bases between. CDR1 and CDR2 (germline): LNHDA, SQIVND (reference sequence). The CDR3 is 16 residues long. DNA of the CDR3: TGTGCCAGTAGTACACAACTAGCTGCCAGCTCCTACGAGCAGTACTTC. It yields the protein CASSTQLAASSYEQYF.

The CDR3 DNA reads TGTGCCAGTAAACAGAGGCCTGGGACAGATACGCAGTATTTT. The encoded protein is CASKQRPGTDTQYF. This chain joins TRBV19 and TRBJ2-3; unclear D gene. The CDR3 totals 14 residues. CDR1 is LNHDA, CDR2 SQIVND, per germline (reference sequence). V lost 7 bases to trimming and J lost 3 bases, with 14 bases between them.

J is TRBJ1-2 and V is TRBV5-4; TRBD1 might be the D (5 bases). Per the germline V gene, CDR1 is SGHNT and CDR2 is YYREEE (reference sequence). This CDR3 spans 14 amino acids. Trimming shortened V by 6 bases and J by 4 bases, and 16 bases separated the two germline ends. Written as DNA, the CDR3 is TGTGCCAGCACCAGTACTCTGGGGGGCTATGGCTACACCTTC. Its protein is CASTSTLGGYGYTF.

The J gene is TRBJ1-2, the V gene TRBV11-2; unclear D gene. V was clipped by 3 bases and J by 5 bases, with 16 bases between them. This CDR3 contains 15 residues. Germline V CDR1 and CDR2: SGHAT, FQNNGV. The CDR3 loop is CASSFESNPLYGYTF. DNA of the CDR3: TGTGCCAGCAGCTTTGAGTCAAACCCCTTGTATGGCTACACCTTC. The full variable domain, rest sourced from reference TRBV11-2 and TRBJ1-2, is EAGVAQSPRYKIIEKRQSVAFWCNPISGHATLYWYQQILGQGPKLLIQFQNNGVVDDSQLPKDRFSAERLKGVDSTLKIQPAKLEDSAVYLCASSFESNPLYGYTFGSGTRLTVV.

This clone has only one observation. The rearrangement links TRBV2 to TRBJ2-7; 8 bases fit TRBD2. The CDR3 loop spans 14 amino acids. V shed 6 bases and J 4 bases; nucleotides not matched to a gene: 8. Germline loops: CDR1 SNHLY, CDR2 FYNNEI. For the CDR3, the DNA is TGTGCCAGCAGCCCGGGACTAGGGGGGTACGAGCAGTACTTC. This codes for CASSPGLGGYEQYF.

This chain joins TRBV7-8 and TRBJ2-4; 8 nucleotides agree with TRBD1. Germline CDR1 and CDR2: SGHVS and FQNEAQ. V gave up 3 bases and J gave up 15 bases; unmatched junction bases: 10. The CDR3 loop spans 13 amino acids. The CDR3: CASSFDGQGSGYF. CDR3 bases: TGTGCCAGCAGCTTCGACGGACAGGGATCGGGGTACTTC.

V is TRBV19 and J is TRBJ2-3; D is perhaps TRBD2 (6 bases). The germline V gene has CDR1 LNHDA and CDR2 SQIVND (reference sequence). The CDR3 length is 14 residues. V lost 8 bases, J lost 4 bases, and 16 bases lay in between. CDR3 DNA: TGTGCCAGTTCCGCAGGGAGGAGGGCAGATACGCAGTATTTT. It specifies CASSAGRRADTQYF.

The chain employs TRBV4-3 and TRBJ2-5; D may match TRBD1 or TRBD2 (5 bases each). With 0 bases removed from V and 9 bases from J, the gap between germline ends came to 17 bases. Germline V gives CDR1 LGHNA, CDR2 YSLEER. This CDR3 comprises 15 residues. The CDR3 region has the DNA TGCGCCAGCAGCCAAGATGTCGGGGACGGACGGTCCCAGTACTTC. Translation: CASSQDVGDGRSQYF.

The gene calls are TRBV6-1 and TRBJ2-7; D is possibly TRBD2 (6 bases). V was pared by 4 bases and J by 0 bases, with 13 bases between. Germline V gene data show CDR1 as MNHNS and CDR2 as SASEGT. This CDR3 contains 15 residues. In DNA form, the CDR3 reads TGTGCCAGCAGTGCCAGGGAGGCAGGCTCCTACGAGCAGTACTTC. Encoded protein: CASSAREAGSYEQYF.

The V and J genes are TRBV7-8 and TRBJ1-1; 9 bases match TRBD1. CDR3 length: 15 residues. Unmatched junction bases numbered 6, after V lost 5 bases and J lost 2 bases. Looked up from germline, CDR1 is SGHVS and CDR2 is FQNEAQ. CDR3 protein: CASSPGTGFNTEAFF. The CDR3 DNA reads as TGTGCCAGCAGCCCGGGGACAGGGTTTAACACTGAAGCTTTCTTT.

A single count supports this clone. The sample holds other DNA sequences that translate to the same CDR3. The rearrangement links TRBV7-3 to TRBJ2-3; D call uncertain. The CDR3 has 13 amino acids. V was shortened by 1 base and J by 3 bases, with 5 bases between the two germline ends. Per germline, CDR1 SGHTA and CDR2 FQGTGA. The CDR3 here is CASSLIGTDTQYF. DNA for the CDR3: TGTGCCAGCAGCTTAATAGGGACAGATACGCAGTATTTT.

The sample holds a few counts of this clone. The chain uses TRBV4-1 and TRBJ2-2; 11 bases are shared with TRBD2. The J segment lost 6 bases and the V segment lost 1 base, leaving 7 bases of the junction unmatched. Per germline, CDR1 MGHRA and CDR2 YSYEKL. CDR3 length equals 17 residues. The CDR3 sequence: CASSQAILAGVPGELFF. CDR3 DNA: TGCGCCAGCAGCCAAGCAATACTAGCGGGAGTCCCCGGGGAGCTGTTTTTT.

This chain uses TRBV5-6 with TRBJ1-1, with D hard to call. The germline CDR1 and CDR2 sequences are SGHDT and YYEEEE. The V gene lost 2 bases and the J gene lost 0 bases, with 17 bases spanning the gap. There are 17 residues in the CDR3. CDR3: CASSLNLGGGLNTEAFF. The CDR3 DNA reads as TGTGCCAGCAGCTTAAATTTGGGCGGAGGATTGAACACTGAAGCTTTCTTT.

The chain links TRBV9 to TRBJ2-2, with 8 bases lining up with TRBD2. The germline V gene has CDR1 SGDLS and CDR2 YYNGEE. J was trimmed by 8 bases and V by 0 bases; bases with no gene match: 9. CDR3 length: 16 amino acids. Here the CDR3 DNA reads TGTGCCAGCAGCGTAGCCCCACCGGGCGGGAGGGGGGAGCTGTTTTTT. It specifies CASSVAPPGGRGELFF.

CDR3 region: CASRRDREKDGYTF. The CDR3 DNA sequence: TGTGCCAGCAGGAGGGACAGGGAGAAGGATGGCTACACCTTC. This chain uses TRBV2 with TRBJ1-2, with 9 bases that match TRBD1. The CDR3 totals 14 residues. Germline V gives CDR1 SNHLY, CDR2 FYNNEI. The V segment lost 6 bases and the J segment 6 bases; nucleotides outside the gene matches: 8.

J is TRBJ1-5 and V is TRBV2; D is possibly TRBD1 (6 bases). Germline values: CDR1 SNHLY, CDR2 FYNNEI. V was pared by 6 bases and J by 4 bases, with 13 bases between. The CDR3 spans 14 residues. In nucleotides, the CDR3 is TGTGCCAGCAGCCCCAGGGGAACAAATCAGCCCCAGCATTTT. Amino acid sequence: CASSPRGTNQPQHF.

The chain has TRBV7-8 and TRBJ1-1, with D maybe TRBD1 (5 bases). Germline V gene sequence: CDR1 SGHVS, CDR2 FQNEAQ. Between the trimmed V and J ends, which lost 2 bases and 6 bases, there was a span of 16 bases. The CDR3 is 15 amino acids. In DNA, the CDR3 is TGTGCCAGCAGCTTAATTACGGCAGGGTACCCTGAAGCTTTCTTT. It yields the protein CASSLITAGYPEAFF.

In nucleotides, the CDR3 is TGTGCCAGCAGCGCCGACGTCGGGACGTCAGAAGAAAAACTGTTTTTT. As protein: CASSADVGTSEEKLFF. The rearrangement uses TRBV9 and TRBJ1-4, with D possibly matching TRBD1 (5 bases). The germline V gene encodes CDR1 SGDLS and CDR2 YYNGEE. CDR3 length: 16 residues. The V end was cut by 3 bases, the J end by 8 bases, with 20 bases between.

This rearrangement joins TRBV28 to TRBJ1-5, with 11 positions matching TRBD1. V shed 7 bases and J 5 bases; nucleotides not matched to a gene: 10. The CDR3 totals 16 residues. In germline, CDR1 is MDHEN, CDR2 SYDVKM. CDR3 loop: CASKNRDRGSDQPQHF. In DNA, the CDR3 is TGTGCCAGCAAAAACCGGGACAGGGGGAGCGATCAGCCCCAGCATTTT.